This record looks at one T cell receptor beta chain sequence and its context. Its antigen is unknown. The sample belongs to a study of T cells expressing NK-cell markers. About the study: Eight donors were sequenced, of whom seven were HCMV-seropositive, while the remaining one was HCMV-seronegative. Study-level results: Questions lingered over whether expanded NKG2C+ T cell clones were HCMV-specific. The study found dominant NKG2C+ clonotypes at about 1.0-7.0% of CD8+ T cells in roughly six donors. The CD3+CD56-NKG2C+ fraction of a few donors was likewise dominated by these clonotypes.

Germline values: CDR1 SGHAT, CDR2 FQNNGV. This CDR3 has 15 residues. TCRdb reworked the 5' RACE reads into one entry per CDR3 protein, no DNA. Recorded for this sample: hundreds of thousands of distinct CDR3 sequences. The source is a woman between 18 and 69 years old in good health. The V and J genes are TRBV11-2 and TRBJ2-1; TCRdb's D gene call, TRBD2, goes unchecked for lack of DNA. Sequencing used blood T cells: a sorted CD56 or NKG2C T cell subset, CD4+ or CD8+ T cells, or bulk PBMC T cells (not recorded which). CDR3 amino acids: CASSLASGDNNEQFF.